Detailed here is one T cell receptor (beta chain). This sample stems from a study of T cells in Graves' hyperthyroidism and ophthalmopathy. What was amplified from RNA transcripts were TCR beta CDR3 regions. The study used the HTBI primer set for a first-round RT-PCR of the TCR CDR3. TCRdb fed the multiplex PCR reads into MiXCR, producing one record per CDR3 protein. The table records roughly 290,000 distinct CDR3 sequences, more than 10% of them present only once. V was clipped by 2 bases and J by 10 bases; unmatched bases: 7. In germline, CDR1 is MRHNA, CDR2 SNTAGT. The CDR3 runs to 15 residues. This TCR came from a woman between 25 and 40 years old with Graves' hyperthyroidism that later progressed to Graves' ophthalmopathy. The rearrangement uses TRBV6-4 and TRBJ2-1, with 11 bases identical to TRBD2. The sample taken for sequencing was blood. CDR3 loop: CASSDIAGGPGEQFF. The DNA of the CDR3 is TGTGCCAGCAGTGACATAGCGGGAGGGCCGGGGGAGCAGTTCTTC.